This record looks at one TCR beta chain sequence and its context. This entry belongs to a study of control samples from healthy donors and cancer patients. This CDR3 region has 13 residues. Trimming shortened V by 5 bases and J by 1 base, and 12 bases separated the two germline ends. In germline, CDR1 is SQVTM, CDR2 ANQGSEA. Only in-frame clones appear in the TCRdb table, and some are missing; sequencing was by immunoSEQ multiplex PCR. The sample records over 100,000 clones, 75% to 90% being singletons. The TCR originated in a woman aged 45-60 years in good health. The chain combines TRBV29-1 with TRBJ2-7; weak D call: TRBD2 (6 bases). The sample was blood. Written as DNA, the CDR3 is TGCAGCGTTTACAAGGGACTGTCCTACGAGCAGTACTTC. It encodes CSVYKGLSYEQYF.